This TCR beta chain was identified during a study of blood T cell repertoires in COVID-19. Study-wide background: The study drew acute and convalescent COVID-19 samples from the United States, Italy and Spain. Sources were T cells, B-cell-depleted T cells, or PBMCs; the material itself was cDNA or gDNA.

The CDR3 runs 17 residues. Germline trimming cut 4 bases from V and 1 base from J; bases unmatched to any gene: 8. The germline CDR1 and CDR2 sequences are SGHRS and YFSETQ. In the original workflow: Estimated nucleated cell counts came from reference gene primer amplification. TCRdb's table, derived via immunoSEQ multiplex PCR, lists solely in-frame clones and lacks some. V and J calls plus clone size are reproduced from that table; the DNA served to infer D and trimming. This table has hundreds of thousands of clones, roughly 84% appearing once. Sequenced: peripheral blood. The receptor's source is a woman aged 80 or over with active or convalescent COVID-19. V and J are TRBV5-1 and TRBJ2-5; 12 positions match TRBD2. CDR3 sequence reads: CASSTGWTSGIQETQYF. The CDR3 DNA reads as TGCGCCAGCAGCACCGGCTGGACTAGCGGGATCCAAGAGACCCAGTACTTC.